Here is one T cell receptor beta chain with its context. The target antigen is unknown. Sequencing used immunoSEQ v4. Sequencing used immunoSEQ multiplex PCR; TCRdb keeps in-frame clones, though not all of them. This sample has under 4,000 clones, with almost 80% found just once. The data were taken from a study of T cells in placental villitis. Five infectious villitis placentae: four cytomegalovirus, one Toxoplasma gondii. Younger maternal age, smaller fetuses, and preterm delivery or intrauterine demise in two cases marked infectious villitis. Study-level results: CMV cases had CMV-specific clone frequency approximately 0.011 versus 0.001 in villitis of unknown etiology.

V was shortened by 4 bases and J by 0 bases, with 15 bases between the two germline ends. Germline CDR1 is SGHRS and CDR2 is YFSETQ. CDR3 length: 16 amino acids. The sequenced sample consisted of placental tissue containing maternal and fetal cells. This receptor was identified in a human patient with infectious villitis; the placental T cells may come from both mother and fetus. The V call is TRBV5-1, the J call TRBJ2-3, with D possibly called TRBD1 or TRBD2 (5 bases each). Written as DNA, the CDR3 is TGCGCCAGCAGCCCAGCGCCGGGACGAAGCACAGATACGCAGTATTTT. It codes for CASSPAPGRSTDTQYF.